Shown below are 24 T cell receptor beta chains from a single sample sequenced in a study of cytomegalovirus exposure and HLA in healthy donors. This table comes from immunoSEQ multiplex PCR, and its TCRdb copy is limited to in-frame clones, with some not included. The sample has tens of thousands of clones; over 85% are singletons. Input material: PBMCs. These receptors were collected from a woman aged 18 to 35 in good health and CMV-seropositive.

The CDR3: CASSQEDGGAAYNEQFF. CDR3 DNA sequence: TGCGCCAGCAGCCAAGAAGACGGGGGGGCGGCCTACAATGAGCAGTTCTTC. The rearrangement links TRBV4-3 to TRBJ2-1; 8 nucleotides line up with TRBD2. Germline-derived CDR1 and CDR2 are LGHNA and YSLEER. This CDR3 spans 17 amino acids. With 0 bases clipped from V and 2 bases from J, the junction kept 6 bases outside the gene matches.

The V gene is TRBV10-2, the J gene TRBJ1-5, with D maybe TRBD1 (6 bases). Germline V gene sequence: CDR1 WSHSY, CDR2 SAAADI. Trimming took off 5 bases at V and 7 bases at J, with 15 bases between the two ends. The CDR3 consists of 14 residues. Here the CDR3 DNA reads TGCGCCAGCAGTATGGGGGCGCTAGGGCAGCCCCAGCATTTT. This sequence encodes CASSMGALGQPQHF.

J is TRBJ2-7 and V is TRBV6-1, with D possibly matching TRBD1 (6 bases). The CDR3 contains 12 residues. CDR1 is MNHNS and CDR2 is SASEGT in the germline V gene. V was cut by 8 bases and J by 4 bases, with 12 bases left in between. The CDR3 nucleotides are TGTGCCAGCCCCGGCCAGGGGTACGAGCAGTACTTC. This encodes CASPGQGYEQYF.

The rearrangement links TRBV5-1 to TRBJ1-1, with 10 bases that match TRBD1. Germline loops: CDR1 SGHRS, CDR2 YFSETQ. This CDR3 spans 16 amino acids. The trim removed 4 bases at V and 1 base at J, leaving 7 bases unmatched. The CDR3 here is CASSPRQGAENTEAFF. CDR3 bases: TGCGCCAGCAGCCCGCGACAGGGGGCGGAGAACACTGAAGCTTTCTTT. The whole variable domain, filled in from reference TRBV5-1 and TRBJ1-1, reads KAGVTQTPRYLIKTRGQQVTLSCSPISGHRSVSWYQQTPGQGLQFLFEYFSETQRNKGNFPGRFSGRQFSNSRSEMNVSTLELGDSALYLCASSPRQGAENTEAFFGQGTRLTVV.

The rearrangement uses TRBV14 and TRBJ1-6, with 7 bases aligning to TRBD1. Germline V gene data show CDR1 as SGHDN and CDR2 as FVKESK. After removal of 5 bases from V and 5 bases from J, the junction contained 6 bases not matched to a gene. CDR3 length: 15 residues. The chain's CDR3 is CASSARDSHNSPLHF. CDR3 DNA sequence: TGTGCCAGCAGCGCCCGGGACAGTCATAATTCACCCCTCCACTTT. Drawing the rest from reference TRBV14 and TRBJ1-6, the complete variable domain is EAGVTQFPSHSVIEKGQTVTLRCDPISGHDNLYWYRRVMGKEIKFLLHFVKESKQDESGMPNNRFLAERTGGTYSTLKVQPAELEDSGVYFCASSARDSHNSPLHFGNGTRLTVT.

The CDR3 loop reads CASSQDRRYQPQHF. The DNA for the CDR3 is TGCGCCAGCAGCCAAGATCGGCGGTATCAGCCCCAGCATTTT. The rearrangement joins TRBV4-3 to TRBJ1-5; D call uncertain. Germline assignment: CDR1 LGHNA and CDR2 YSLEER. The V end was cut by 0 bases, the J end by 5 bases, with 8 bases between. The CDR3 sequence is 14 residues long.

The rearrangement joins TRBV30 to TRBJ2-2; D might be TRBD1 (6 bases). The V gene's germline CDR1 is GTSNPN and CDR2 SVGIG (reference sequence). The CDR3 is made up of 14 amino acids. Deletions cut 2 bases from V and 5 bases from J, with 12 bases between. CDR3 sequence reads: CAWSKGGFTGELFF. CDR3 nucleotide sequence: TGTGCCTGGAGTAAAGGGGGATTTACCGGGGAGCTGTTTTTT.

This rearrangement joins TRBV2 to TRBJ1-6; TRBD1 aligns across 9 bases. The CDR3 sequence is 15 residues long. V gave up 3 bases and J gave up 7 bases; unmatched junction bases: 4. CDR1 SNHLY and CDR2 FYNNEI come from the germline V gene. The CDR3 loop reads CASSESGTGNSPLHF. The CDR3 DNA is TGTGCCAGCAGTGAGTCCGGGACAGGGAATTCACCCCTCCACTTT.

The chain combines TRBV9 with TRBJ2-5; possibly TRBD1 for D (6 bases). Germline CDR1 is SGDLS and CDR2 is YYNGEE. Trimming cost V 0 bases and J 2 bases, with 11 bases left between them. This CDR3 is built from 15 residues. DNA for the CDR3: TGTGCCAGCAGCGTAGAAGGGACACGGCAAGAGACCCAGTACTTC. Encoded protein: CASSVEGTRQETQYF.

This clone came up a few times. V and J are TRBV7-9 and TRBJ1-5; 7 nucleotides match TRBD1. CDR1 SEHNR and CDR2 FQNEAQ come from the germline V gene (reference sequence). This CDR3 has 14 residues. The junction had 2 bases not matched to a gene; V was cut back by 0 bases and J by 6 bases. The CDR3 DNA follows: TGTGCCAGCAGCTTAGCAGGGGGCCCTCAGCCCCAGCATTTT. It yields the protein CASSLAGGPQPQHF.

Of note for this clone: Germline and junction disagree at one end, which may indicate a read error. The genes are TRBV9 and TRBJ1-3, with D perhaps TRBD1 (6 bases). This CDR3 contains 14 residues. The V gene's germline CDR1 is SGDLS and CDR2 YYNGEE. CDR3 in amino acids: CASSSRQDGSTIYF. CDR3 DNA: TGTGCCAGCAGCAGTAGACAGGACGGAAGCACCATATATTTT.

The chain combines TRBV28 with TRBJ1-2; D is perhaps TRBD1 (6 bases). From germline, CDR1 is MDHEN and CDR2 SYDVKM. CDR3 size: 16 residues. Trimming left V 3 bases short and J 3 bases short, with 17 bases between. The CDR3 sequence: CASSLKGGFLDYGYTF. The CDR3 DNA follows: TGTGCCAGCAGTTTGAAGGGGGGGTTTTTAGACTATGGCTACACCTTC.

This clone was picked up one time. This chain uses TRBV9 with TRBJ1-4; 7 bases agree with TRBD1. From germline, CDR1 is SGDLS and CDR2 YYNGEE. The trim removed 4 bases at V and 8 bases at J, leaving 2 bases unmatched. The CDR3 has 12 amino acids. As DNA, the CDR3 is TGTGCCAGCAGCTCACAGGGGGAAAAACTGTTTTTT. Its protein is CASSSQGEKLFF.

This clone occurred a few times. The rearrangement uses TRBV15 and TRBJ1-5; 9 bases match TRBD1. Germline trimming cut 5 bases from V and 7 bases from J; bases unmatched to any gene: 9. The CDR3 consists of 15 residues. From germline, CDR1 is LNHNV and CDR2 YYDKDF (reference sequence). The DNA for the CDR3 is TGTGCCACCAGCGGGTGGGACAGGGCGGGACAGCCCCAGCATTTT. This sequence encodes CATSGWDRAGQPQHF.

This chain uses TRBV19 with TRBJ1-1; 8 bases agree with TRBD1. Germline V lookup: CDR1 LNHDA, CDR2 SQIVND (reference sequence). This CDR3 spans 16 amino acids. Trimming took 3 bases from V and 6 from J; bases not matched to a gene: 12. CDR3 in DNA: TGTGCCAGTAGTATCAGGGGGCCAGGGGGGGACGCTGAAGCTTTCTTT. This encodes CASSIRGPGGDAEAFF.

The genes are TRBV28 and TRBJ2-7; D is possibly TRBD2 (5 bases). There are 13 residues in the CDR3. Trimming took off 5 bases at V and 3 bases at J, with 11 bases between the two ends. Per the germline V gene, CDR1 is MDHEN and CDR2 is SYDVKM. The CDR3 loop is CASSGSTIYEQYF. The CDR3 DNA reads TGTGCCAGCAGTGGGAGTACCATCTACGAGCAGTACTTC.

V and J are TRBV28 and TRBJ1-1; 8 bases map to TRBD1. Germline V gene sequence: CDR1 MDHEN, CDR2 SYDVKM. Trimming removed 4 bases from V and 6 bases from J; junction bases left unmatched: 10. The CDR3 sequence is 15 residues long. The CDR3 here is CASSYPQGALAEAFF. CDR3 in DNA: TGTGCCAGCAGTTATCCCCAGGGGGCGTTGGCTGAAGCTTTCTTT.

The CDR3 loop is CASSSDRSSGANVLTF. In nucleotides, the CDR3 is TGTGCCAGCAGCTCGGACAGATCCTCTGGGGCCAACGTCCTGACTTTC. The rearrangement joins TRBV9 to TRBJ2-6; D may be TRBD1 (6 bases). Germline lookup yields CDR1 SGDLS and CDR2 YYNGEE. Deletions cut 4 bases from V and 0 bases from J, with 11 bases between. The CDR3 is made up of 16 amino acids.

On this clone itself: Within the sample, other DNA sequences also encode this same CDR3. V usage is TRBV5-4 and J usage is TRBJ2-5; 10 bases agree with TRBD1. Trimming removed 1 base from V and 4 bases from J; junction bases left unmatched: 4. CDR1 and CDR2 (germline): SGHNT, YYREEE (reference sequence). The length of the CDR3 is 15 residues. CDR3 DNA: TGTGCCAGCAGCTTGACGACAGGGGGCGGAGAGACCCAGTACTTC. Protein product: CASSLTTGGGETQYF.

The chain links TRBV7-2 to TRBJ1-2, with D perhaps TRBD1 (5 bases). The V gene's germline CDR1 is SGHTA and CDR2 FQGNSA. The ends were cut back, 1 base at V and 3 bases at J, with 9 bases in the middle. This CDR3 is 14 amino acids long. CDR3 bases: TGTGCCAGCAGCTTAGTCCAGGGCGACTATGGCTACACCTTC. Translation gives CASSLVQGDYGYTF.

CDR3: CASSAGQFNTEAFF. The CDR3 DNA is TGTGCCAGCAGCGCGGGACAGTTCAACACTGAAGCTTTCTTT. This chain joins TRBV7-2 and TRBJ1-1; the match to TRBD1 covers 7 bases. From germline, CDR1 is SGHTA and CDR2 FQGNSA. J gave up 2 bases and V 5 bases, and 5 bases lay outside the gene matches. The CDR3 consists of 14 residues.

V usage is TRBV9 and J usage is TRBJ2-3, with 7 positions matching TRBD2. The CDR3 extends over 15 amino acids. The germline gives CDR1 SGDLS, CDR2 YYNGEE. V lost 4 bases to trimming and J lost 0 bases; unmatched junction nucleotides: 5. CDR3 DNA: TGTGCCAGCAGCAGAATTAGCGGGAGCACAGATACGCAGTATTTT. It codes for CASSRISGSTDTQYF.

The chain is built from TRBV4-1 and TRBJ1-5; D not resolved. Trimming shortened V by 3 bases and J by 3 bases, and 9 bases separated the two germline ends. There are 14 residues in the CDR3. The germline gives CDR1 MGHRA, CDR2 YSYEKL. The chain's CDR3 is CASSQASDNQPQHF. CDR3 nucleotide sequence: TGCGCCAGCAGCCAGGCATCAGACAATCAGCCCCAGCATTTT.

The DNA for the CDR3 is TGCGCCAGCAGTGAGCCACAGGGTGAACCCTACGAGCAGTACTTC. Residues: CASSEPQGEPYEQYF. The rearrangement joins TRBV10-2 to TRBJ2-7, with a weak D call TRBD1 (6 bases). The CDR3 contains 15 residues. Germline V gene data show CDR1 as WSHSY and CDR2 as SAAADI. V lost 2 bases to trimming and J lost 2 bases, with 13 bases between them.